Shown below are 23 T cell receptor beta chains from a single sample sequenced in a study of T-cell reconstitution after alpha-beta-depleted transplantation in children. Unique molecular identifiers were incorporated during preparation of the TCRbeta library. TCRdb fed the PCR reads into MiXCR, producing one record per CDR3 protein. The sample shows hundreds of thousands of distinct CDR3 sequences, about an eighth of them seen only once. This specimen was PBMCs, taken before TCRalphabeta/CD19-depleted stem cell transplant. These receptors were collected from a girl aged 2-10 years with congenital amegakaryocytic thrombocytopenia, due to receive a stem cell transplant.

This chain connects TRBV7-8 to TRBJ2-3; 10 positions agree with TRBD2. After removal of 5 bases from V and 2 bases from J, the junction contained 10 bases not matched to a gene. Germline values: CDR1 SGHVS, CDR2 FQNEAQ. The CDR3 spans 17 residues. The CDR3 sequence: CASSPYPLAGSTDTQYF. The CDR3 region has the DNA TGTGCCAGCAGCCCCTACCCACTAGCGGGGTCCACAGATACGCAGTATTTT.

This clonotype occurred many times. The V and J genes are TRBV5-1 and TRBJ1-1; D possibly corresponds to TRBD1 (6 bases). Trimming stripped 7 bases from V and 5 bases from J, with 24 bases between. The CDR3 has 16 amino acids. Per germline, CDR1 SGHRS and CDR2 YFSETQ. The CDR3 sequence: CASGPRDSQGSTEAFF. CDR3 in DNA: TGCGCCAGCGGCCCCCGAGACAGTCAGGGGTCGACTGAAGCTTTCTTT.

This clonotype has a count of ten or more. The chain joins TRBV10-3 to TRBJ2-7; no definite D call. The CDR3 length is 14 residues. Deletions cut 6 bases from V and 5 bases from J, with 17 bases between. Germline V CDR1 and CDR2: ENHRY, SYGVKD. CDR3 loop: CAIREEVVGNEQYF. CDR3 DNA sequence: TGTGCCATCAGGGAAGAAGTGGTAGGGAACGAGCAGTACTTC.

The chain uses TRBV7-9 and TRBJ2-3, with D maybe TRBD2 (6 bases). Germline V CDR1 and CDR2: SEHNR, FQNEAQ (reference sequence). The CDR3 contains 17 residues. The ends were cut back, 6 bases at V and 2 bases at J, with 21 bases in the middle. CDR3 loop: CASSQQLSGFNTDTQYF. In nucleotides, the CDR3 is TGTGCCAGCAGTCAACAACTTAGCGGATTCAACACAGATACGCAGTATTTT.

The V call is TRBV18, the J call TRBJ2-3; D unresolved. Germline-derived CDR1 and CDR2 are KGHSH and LQKENI. The CDR3 has 14 residues. V lost 3 bases and J lost 7, with 14 bases in between. In DNA form, the CDR3 reads TGTGCCAGCTCACCTCCCTCCTTTGGGAATACGCAGTATTTT. It yields the protein CASSPPSFGNTQYF.

This clonotype was seen repeatedly, ten times or more. The CDR3 DNA reads TGTGCCAGCAGACCGGGGGGACAGGGAGTACTTCAAGAGACCCAGTACTTC. Translated, it gives CASRPGGQGVLQETQYF. The rearrangement joins TRBV5-4 to TRBJ2-5; 9 bases match TRBD1. V lost 5 bases to trimming and J lost 2 bases; unmatched junction nucleotides: 13. CDR3 length: 17 residues. The germline V gene encodes CDR1 SGHNT and CDR2 YYREEE (reference sequence).

This clonotype was recorded at least ten times. This chain uses TRBV7-3 with TRBJ2-1; D perhaps matches TRBD2 (5 bases). The CDR3 has 14 amino acids. Germline CDR1 reads SGHTA; CDR2 reads FQGTGA. The V and J ends lost 3 bases and 3 bases respectively, with 9 bases between them. The CDR3 DNA reads TGTGCCAGCAGCTTGACCCGGGACTACAATGAGCAGTTCTTC. Protein sequence: CASSLTRDYNEQFF.

This clonotype was counted many times. Here the CDR3 reads CASSLVLPLAGGPDEQFF. The CDR3 nucleotides are TGTGCCAGCAGCTTAGTCCTCCCACTAGCGGGAGGGCCAGATGAGCAGTTCTTC. The J gene is TRBJ2-1, the V gene TRBV11-2; 13 bases are a match to TRBD2. The CDR3 runs to 18 residues. V lost 1 base, J lost 8 bases, and 11 bases stayed unmatched. The germline V gene encodes CDR1 SGHAT and CDR2 FQNNGV.

This chain connects TRBV24-1 to TRBJ2-1; D gene uncertain. The germline V gene encodes CDR1 KGHDR and CDR2 SFDVKD. V lost 0 bases and J lost 4, with 15 bases in between. CDR3 length: 17 amino acids. This CDR3 is CATSDLPRGYWYNEQFF. The CDR3 DNA is TGTGCCACCAGTGATTTGCCCCGCGGTTATTGGTACAATGAGCAGTTCTTC.

The gene calls are TRBV29-1 and TRBJ1-1; 7 bases fit TRBD1. The CDR3 has 12 residues. Looked up from germline, CDR1 is SQVTM and CDR2 is ANQGSEA. Trimming at V came to 7 bases and at J to 5 bases, leaving 7 bases not matched to a gene. CDR3 residues: CSANDRETEAFF. The CDR3 nucleotides are TGCAGCGCCAACGACAGGGAAACTGAAGCTTTCTTT.

This sequence joins TRBV27 and TRBJ2-7, with D possibly being TRBD2 (6 bases). The CDR3 sequence is 14 residues long. V was clipped by 2 bases and J by 3 bases, with 11 bases between them. Germline V CDR1 and CDR2: MNHEY, SMNVEV (reference sequence). The DNA of the CDR3 is TGTGCCAGCAGTTTACTAGCGTCGAACTACGAGCAGTACTTC. Translated: CASSLLASNYEQYF.

This chain links TRBV12-3 or TRBV12-4 with TRBJ2-2, with 12 bases matching TRBD2. This CDR3 region has 17 residues. J lost 6 bases, V lost 3 bases, and 8 bases had no gene match. The CDR3 coding sequence is TGTGCCAGCAGTTTTCTGGATCTAGCGGGAGGGCCCGGGGAGCTGTTTTTT. Its protein product is CASSFLDLAGGPGELFF.

This clonotype has just a few counts. V is TRBV29-1 and J is TRBJ2-7, with 10 bases identical to TRBD2. Trimming removed 7 bases from V and 2 bases from J; junction bases left unmatched: 5. The CDR3 is 13 residues long. Germline values: CDR1 SQVTM, CDR2 ANQGSEA. The CDR3: CSGTSGTAYEQYF. CDR3 sequence (DNA): TGCAGCGGAACTAGCGGGACGGCCTACGAGCAGTACTTC.

The sample holds a few counts of this clonotype. The chain carries TRBV28 and TRBJ2-1, with TRBD2 matching 7 bases. Germline assignment: CDR1 MDHEN and CDR2 SYDVKM. V was clipped by 9 bases and J by 8 bases; unmatched bases: 28. CDR3 size: 19 residues. The CDR3 bases are TGTGCCAGTCTACAACTCTCGTTCAGGAGCGGGAACAAGCGGGATGAGCAGTTCTTC. Amino acids: CASLQLSFRSGNKRDEQFF. The full variable domain, rest sourced from reference TRBV28 and TRBJ2-1, is DVKVTQSSRYLVKRTGEKVFLECVQDMDHENMFWYRQDPGLGLRLIYFSYDVKMKEKGDIPEGYSVSREKKERFSLILESASTNQTSMYLCASLQLSFRSGNKRDEQFFGPGTRLTVL.

There are many counts of this clonotype. V usage is TRBV9 and J usage is TRBJ2-1, with D possibly matching TRBD2 (5 bases). Between the trimmed V and J ends, which lost 0 bases and 3 bases, there was a span of 10 bases. The CDR3 runs 15 residues. CDR1 and CDR2 from the germline V gene are SGDLS and YYNGEE. The CDR3 region has the DNA TGTGCCAGCAGCGTAGGTCTAGCAAACTACAATGAGCAGTTCTTC. Protein sequence: CASSVGLANYNEQFF.

This clonotype was observed a few times. The V gene is TRBV6-2 or TRBV6-3, the J gene TRBJ2-2; D remains ambiguous. The germline gives CDR1 MNHEY, CDR2 SVGEGT. Trimming took off 11 bases at V and 4 bases at J, with 20 bases between the two ends. The CDR3 length is 15 residues. CDR3 in amino acids: CAATYGPRPTGELFF. CDR3 sequence (DNA): TGTGCCGCTACTTATGGCCCTCGGCCCACCGGGGAGCTGTTTTTT.

This clonotype was seen many times. The chain employs TRBV20-1 and TRBJ2-7, with TRBD1 matching 7 bases. Germline-derived CDR1 and CDR2 are DFQATT and SNEGSKA (reference sequence). This CDR3 is built from 14 residues. V was pared by 3 bases and J by 3 bases, with 8 bases of the junction left unmatched. The CDR3 spells CSASRQTGSYEQYF. The CDR3 DNA sequence: TGCAGTGCTAGCCGACAGACAGGGAGCTACGAGCAGTACTTC.

The rearrangement joins TRBV28 to TRBJ2-1; 9 bases align to TRBD2. The CDR3 has 18 residues. Germline V CDR1 and CDR2: MDHEN, SYDVKM. V lost 3 bases, J lost 2 bases, and 11 bases stayed unmatched. The CDR3 loop is CASSLALTRGRAYNEQFF. The CDR3 DNA sequence: TGTGCCAGCAGTTTGGCGTTAACTCGCGGGAGGGCCTACAATGAGCAGTTCTTC.

The table lists this clonotype with many counts. This chain joins TRBV20-1 and TRBJ2-1, with 8 bases that match TRBD2. The CDR3 runs to 15 residues. J gave up 8 bases and V 3 bases, and 12 bases lay outside the gene matches. Per the germline V gene, CDR1 is DFQATT and CDR2 is SNEGSKA (reference sequence). CDR3 residues: CSASLPSGSGDEQFF. The CDR3 nucleotides are TGCAGTGCTAGCCTTCCAAGCGGGAGTGGGGATGAGCAGTTCTTC.

This clonotype showed up many times. The CDR3 is CASAGAGSYNEQFF. The DNA of the CDR3 is TGCGCCAGCGCGGGGGCCGGGTCCTACAATGAGCAGTTCTTC. The V gene is TRBV5-1, the J gene TRBJ2-1; the D gene is possibly TRBD2 (7 bases). Germline V gives CDR1 SGHRS, CDR2 YFSETQ. CDR3 size: 14 residues. Trimming removed 7 bases from V and 1 base from J, with 12 bases in between.

V and J are TRBV6-2 or TRBV6-3 and TRBJ2-1; D is possibly TRBD1 (5 bases). Germline loops: CDR1 MNHEY, CDR2 SVGEGT. There are 15 residues in the CDR3. V shed 0 bases and J shed 4 bases, with 10 bases lying between them. In nucleotides, the CDR3 is TGTGCCAGCAGTTACTCGCGACAGCTATACAATGAGCAGTTCTTC. It translates to CASSYSRQLYNEQFF.

This clonotype was observed many times. The chain links TRBV9 to TRBJ2-1; 7 bases agree with TRBD2. Per the germline V gene, CDR1 is SGDLS and CDR2 is YYNGEE. The CDR3 has 14 residues. The V gene end was trimmed by 1 base and the J gene end by 9 bases; junction bases not matched to a gene: 7. The CDR3 nucleotides are TGTGCCAGCAGCGTATGGGCAGGGAGGGGTGAGCAGTTCTTC. Translating it yields CASSVWAGRGEQFF.

This clonotype has ten or more counts. The germline gene is not matched at one end of the junction; a read error may be the cause. The rearrangement uses TRBV20-1 and TRBJ2-1; 14 bases map to TRBD2. From germline, CDR1 is DFQATT and CDR2 SNEGSKA (reference sequence). The CDR3 is 15 amino acids. The CDR3: CSAPTSGRAYNEQFF. The CDR3 DNA is TGCAGTGCTCCGACTAGCGGGAGGGCCTATAATGAGCAGTTCTTC.